This TCR beta chain derives from a study of shared clonotypes between healthy human individuals. Each subset's genomic DNA was split evenly across several immunoSEQ plates. Study processing details: Filtering differed, since immunoSEQ gave only junction sequences and no quality scores. Some clones are missing from TCRdb's copy, which holds only in-frame ones; the method was immunoSEQ multiplex PCR. Clonal size and the V and J genes are those of that table, whereas D and trimming came from the DNA. The data contain roughly 500,000 clones, 76% of them singletons. CDR3 length: 18 amino acids. Germline V gene lookup returns CDR1 MNHNS and CDR2 SASEGT. V lost 1 base to trimming and J lost 3 bases, with 21 bases between them. This clone has just a few counts.

This sequence joins TRBV6-1 and TRBJ1-1; a weak D match, TRBD1 (5 bases). This clonotype originated in a woman aged 40 to 49 in good health. Some clones in this sample may be carry-over from other donors' samples. The sequenced sample consisted of PBMCs. CDR3 DNA: TGTGCCAGCAGTGAAGTCTCCAGGGTTTTAGCTCGGGACACTGAAGCTTTCTTT. As protein: CASSEVSRVLARDTEAFF.